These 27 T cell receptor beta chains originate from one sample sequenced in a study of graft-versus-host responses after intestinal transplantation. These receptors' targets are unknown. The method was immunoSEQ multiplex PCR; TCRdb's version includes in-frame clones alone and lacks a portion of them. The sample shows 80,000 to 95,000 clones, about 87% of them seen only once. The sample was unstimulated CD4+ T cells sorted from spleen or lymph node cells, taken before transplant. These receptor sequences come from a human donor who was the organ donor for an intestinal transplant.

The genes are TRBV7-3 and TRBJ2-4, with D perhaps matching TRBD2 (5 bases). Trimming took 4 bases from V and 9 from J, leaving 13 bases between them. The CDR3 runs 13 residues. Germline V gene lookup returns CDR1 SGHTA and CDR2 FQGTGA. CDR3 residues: CASSSNYAGIQYF. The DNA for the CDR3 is TGTGCCAGCAGCTCAAACTATGCGGGCATTCAGTACTTC.

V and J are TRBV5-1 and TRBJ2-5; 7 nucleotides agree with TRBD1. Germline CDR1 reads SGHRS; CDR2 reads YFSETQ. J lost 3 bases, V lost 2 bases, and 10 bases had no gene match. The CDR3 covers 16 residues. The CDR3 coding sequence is TGCGCCAGCAGCTTAGGCCCAGGGACAGCTAAAGAGACCCAGTACTTC. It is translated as CASSLGPGTAKETQYF.

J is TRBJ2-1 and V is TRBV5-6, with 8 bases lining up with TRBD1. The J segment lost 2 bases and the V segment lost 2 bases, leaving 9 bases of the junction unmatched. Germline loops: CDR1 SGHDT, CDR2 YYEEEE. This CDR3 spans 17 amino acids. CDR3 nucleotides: TGTGCCAGCAGCTTCAGGGGGCTGGAAAATCCCTACAATGAGCAGTTCTTC. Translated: CASSFRGLENPYNEQFF. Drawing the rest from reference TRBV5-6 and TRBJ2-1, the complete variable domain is DAGVTQSPTHLIKTRGQQVTLRCSPKSGHDTVSWYQQALGQGPQFIFQYYEEEERQRGNFPDRFSGHQFPNYSSELNVNALLLGDSALYLCASSFRGLENPYNEQFFGPGTRLTVL.

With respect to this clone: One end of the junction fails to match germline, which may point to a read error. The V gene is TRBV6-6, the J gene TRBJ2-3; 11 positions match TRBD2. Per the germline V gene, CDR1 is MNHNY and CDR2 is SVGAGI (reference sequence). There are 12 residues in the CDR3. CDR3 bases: TGTGCCAGCAGTTACGAGGGACTAGCGGTTTGGTTT. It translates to CASSYEGLAVWF.

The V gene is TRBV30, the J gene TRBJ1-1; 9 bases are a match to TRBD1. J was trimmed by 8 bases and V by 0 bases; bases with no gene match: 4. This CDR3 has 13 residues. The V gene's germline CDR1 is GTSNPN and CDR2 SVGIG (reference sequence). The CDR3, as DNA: TGTGCCTGGAGTGTGGTACAGGGGGCGGAAGCTTTCTTT. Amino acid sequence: CAWSVVQGAEAFF.

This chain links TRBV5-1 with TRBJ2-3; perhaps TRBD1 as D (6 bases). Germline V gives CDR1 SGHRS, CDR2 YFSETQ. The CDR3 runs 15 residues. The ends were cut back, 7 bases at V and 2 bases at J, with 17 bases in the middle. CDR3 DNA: TGCGCCAGCCGAGAGGGGGTAGGGCCCACAGATACGCAGTATTTT. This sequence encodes CASREGVGPTDTQYF.

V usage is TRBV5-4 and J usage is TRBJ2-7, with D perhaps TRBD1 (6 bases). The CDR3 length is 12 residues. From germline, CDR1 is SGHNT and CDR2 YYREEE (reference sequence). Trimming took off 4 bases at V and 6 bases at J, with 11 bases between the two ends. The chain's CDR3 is CASSAYRAEQYF. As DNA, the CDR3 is TGTGCCAGCAGCGCCTACAGGGCCGAGCAGTACTTC.

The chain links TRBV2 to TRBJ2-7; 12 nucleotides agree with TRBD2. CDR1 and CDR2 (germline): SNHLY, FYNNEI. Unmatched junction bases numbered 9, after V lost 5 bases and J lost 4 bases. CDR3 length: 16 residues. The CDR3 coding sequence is TGTGCCAGCAGTCCTGATCTAGCGGGAGGGCGGTACGAGCAGTACTTC. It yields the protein CASSPDLAGGRYEQYF.

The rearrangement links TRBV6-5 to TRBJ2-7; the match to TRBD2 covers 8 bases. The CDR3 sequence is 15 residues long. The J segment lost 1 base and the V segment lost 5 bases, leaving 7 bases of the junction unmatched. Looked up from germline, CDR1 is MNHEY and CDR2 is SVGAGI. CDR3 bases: TGTGCCAGCAGTGTAGGACTAGCCCAGTCCTACGAGCAGTACTTC. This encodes CASSVGLAQSYEQYF.

The CDR3 DNA reads as TGTGCCAGCAGCGTAGTGGCGGCGAACACCGGGGAGCTGTTTTTT. Translated: CASSVVAANTGELFF. V gene TRBV9 combines with J gene TRBJ2-2; D uncertain. This CDR3 contains 15 residues. Germline V gives CDR1 SGDLS, CDR2 YYNGEE. Trimming removed 0 bases at V and 0 bases at J, with 6 bases between.

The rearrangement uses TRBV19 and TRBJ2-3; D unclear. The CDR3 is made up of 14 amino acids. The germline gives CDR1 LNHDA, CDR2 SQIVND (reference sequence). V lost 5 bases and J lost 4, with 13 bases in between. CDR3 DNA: TGTGCCAGTAGTCCTCTGGTGAGCGCAGATACGCAGTATTTT. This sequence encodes CASSPLVSADTQYF.

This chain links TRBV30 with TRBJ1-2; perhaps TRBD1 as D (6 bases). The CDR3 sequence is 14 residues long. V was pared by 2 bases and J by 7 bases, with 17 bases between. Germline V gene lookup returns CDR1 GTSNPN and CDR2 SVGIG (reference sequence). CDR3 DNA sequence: TGTGCCTGGAGTAGACTTCAGGGGCGGGTTGGCTACACCTTC. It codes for CAWSRLQGRVGYTF.

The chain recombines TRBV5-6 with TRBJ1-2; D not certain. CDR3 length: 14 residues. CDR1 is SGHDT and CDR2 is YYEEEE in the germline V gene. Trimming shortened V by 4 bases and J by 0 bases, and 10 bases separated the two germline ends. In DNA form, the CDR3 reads TGTGCCAGCAGCCTAGGCGGGTCTAACTATGGCTACACCTTC. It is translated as CASSLGGSNYGYTF. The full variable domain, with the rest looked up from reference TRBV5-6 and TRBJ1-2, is DAGVTQSPTHLIKTRGQQVTLRCSPKSGHDTVSWYQQALGQGPQFIFQYYEEEERQRGNFPDRFSGHQFPNYSSELNVNALLLGDSALYLCASSLGGSNYGYTFGSGTRLTVV.

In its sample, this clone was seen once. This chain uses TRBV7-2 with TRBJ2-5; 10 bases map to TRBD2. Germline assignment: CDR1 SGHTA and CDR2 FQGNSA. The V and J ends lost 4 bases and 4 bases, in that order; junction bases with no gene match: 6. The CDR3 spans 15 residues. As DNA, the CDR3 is TGTGCCAGCAGCTCTCCGACTAGCGGGTCAGAGACCCAGTACTTC. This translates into CASSSPTSGSETQYF.

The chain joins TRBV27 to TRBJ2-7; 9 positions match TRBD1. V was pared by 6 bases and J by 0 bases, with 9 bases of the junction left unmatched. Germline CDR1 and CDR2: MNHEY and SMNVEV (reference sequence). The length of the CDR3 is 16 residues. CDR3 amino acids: CASSPQGALSSYEQYF. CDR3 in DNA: TGTGCCAGCAGCCCACAGGGGGCTCTTAGCTCCTACGAGCAGTACTTC.

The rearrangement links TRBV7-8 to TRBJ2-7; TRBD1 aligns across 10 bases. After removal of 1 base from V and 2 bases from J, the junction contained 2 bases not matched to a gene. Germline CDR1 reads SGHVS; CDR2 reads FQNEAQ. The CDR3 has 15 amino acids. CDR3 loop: CASSLVGTGAYEQYF. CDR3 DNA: TGTGCCAGCAGCTTAGTTGGGACAGGGGCCTACGAGCAGTACTTC.

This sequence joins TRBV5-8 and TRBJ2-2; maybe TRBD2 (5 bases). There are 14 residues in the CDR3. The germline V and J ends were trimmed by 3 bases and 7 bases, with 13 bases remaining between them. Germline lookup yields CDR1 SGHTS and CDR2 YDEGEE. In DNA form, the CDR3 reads TGTGCCAGCAGCTCTTGGACTGGTAGCGGGGAGCTGTTTTTT. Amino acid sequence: CASSSWTGSGELFF.

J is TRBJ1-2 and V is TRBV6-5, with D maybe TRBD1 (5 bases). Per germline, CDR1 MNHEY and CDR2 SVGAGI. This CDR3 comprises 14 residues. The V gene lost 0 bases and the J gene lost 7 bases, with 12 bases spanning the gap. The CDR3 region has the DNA TGTGCCAGCAGTTACTCCGGGAGGGGTCGTGGCTACACCTTC. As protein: CASSYSGRGRGYTF.

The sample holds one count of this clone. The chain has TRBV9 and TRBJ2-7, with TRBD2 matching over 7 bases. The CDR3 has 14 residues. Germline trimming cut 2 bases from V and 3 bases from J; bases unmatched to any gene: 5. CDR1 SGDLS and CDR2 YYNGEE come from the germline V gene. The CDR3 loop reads CASSVASGGYEQYF. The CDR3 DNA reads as TGTGCCAGCAGCGTTGCTAGCGGAGGCTACGAGCAGTACTTC.

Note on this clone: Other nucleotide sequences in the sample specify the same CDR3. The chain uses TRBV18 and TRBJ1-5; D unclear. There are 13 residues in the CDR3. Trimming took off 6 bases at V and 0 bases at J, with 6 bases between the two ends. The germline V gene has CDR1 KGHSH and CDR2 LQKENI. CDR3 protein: CASSPYSNQPQHF. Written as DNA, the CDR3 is TGTGCCAGCTCTCCCTATAGCAATCAGCCCCAGCATTTT.

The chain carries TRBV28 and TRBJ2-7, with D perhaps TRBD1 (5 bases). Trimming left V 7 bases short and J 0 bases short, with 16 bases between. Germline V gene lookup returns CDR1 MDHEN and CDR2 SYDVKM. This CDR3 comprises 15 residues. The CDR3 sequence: CASKARPGYSYEQYF. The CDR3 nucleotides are TGTGCCAGCAAGGCCCGGCCAGGGTACTCCTACGAGCAGTACTTC.

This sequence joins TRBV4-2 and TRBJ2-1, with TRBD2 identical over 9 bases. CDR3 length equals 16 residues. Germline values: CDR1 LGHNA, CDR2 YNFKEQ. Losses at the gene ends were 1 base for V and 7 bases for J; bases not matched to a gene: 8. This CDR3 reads CASSQGGGAFLNEQFF. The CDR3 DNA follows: TGTGCCAGCAGCCAAGGCGGGGGGGCCTTTTTAAATGAGCAGTTCTTC.

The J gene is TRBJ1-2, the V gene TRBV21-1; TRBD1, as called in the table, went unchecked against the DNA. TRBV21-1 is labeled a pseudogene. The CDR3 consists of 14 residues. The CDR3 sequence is CASSNDGQSYGYTF. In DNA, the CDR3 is TGTGCCAGCAGCAACGATGGACAGTCCTATGGCTACACCTTC.

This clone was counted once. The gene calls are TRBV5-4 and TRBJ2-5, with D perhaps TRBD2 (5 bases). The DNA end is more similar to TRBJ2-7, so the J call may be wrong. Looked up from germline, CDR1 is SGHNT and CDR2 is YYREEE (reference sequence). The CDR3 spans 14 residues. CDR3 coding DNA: TGTGCCAGCAGCTTAACGGGGAGCTCCTACGAGCAGTACTTC. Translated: CASSLTGSSYEQYF.

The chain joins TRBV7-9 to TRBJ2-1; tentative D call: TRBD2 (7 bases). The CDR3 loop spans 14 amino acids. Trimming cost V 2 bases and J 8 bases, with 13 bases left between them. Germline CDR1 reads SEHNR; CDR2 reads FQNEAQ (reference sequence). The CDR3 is CASSLRGAFDEQFF. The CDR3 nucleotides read TGTGCCAGCAGCTTACGGGGGGCCTTTGATGAGCAGTTCTTC.

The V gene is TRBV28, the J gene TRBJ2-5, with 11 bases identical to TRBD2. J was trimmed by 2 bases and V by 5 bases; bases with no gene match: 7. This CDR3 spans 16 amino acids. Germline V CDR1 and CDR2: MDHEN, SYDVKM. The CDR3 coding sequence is TGTGCCAGCAGTATTACGGGACTAGCGGAACAAGAGACCCAGTACTTC. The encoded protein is CASSITGLAEQETQYF.

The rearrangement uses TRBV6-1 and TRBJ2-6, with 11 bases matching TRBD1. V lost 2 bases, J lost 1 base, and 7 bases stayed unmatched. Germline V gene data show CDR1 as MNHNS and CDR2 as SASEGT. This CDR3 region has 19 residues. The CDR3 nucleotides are TGTGCCAGCAGTGAACTGGACAGGGGGCTTCGATCTGGGGCCAACGTCCTGACTTTC. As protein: CASSELDRGLRSGANVLTF.